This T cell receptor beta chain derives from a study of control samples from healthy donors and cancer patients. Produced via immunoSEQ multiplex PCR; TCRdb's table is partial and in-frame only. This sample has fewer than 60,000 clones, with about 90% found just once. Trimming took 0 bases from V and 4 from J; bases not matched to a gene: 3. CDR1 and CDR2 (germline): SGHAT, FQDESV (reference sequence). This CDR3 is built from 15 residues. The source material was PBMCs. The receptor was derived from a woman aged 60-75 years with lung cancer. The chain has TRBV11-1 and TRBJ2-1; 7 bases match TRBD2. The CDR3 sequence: CASSLAGGPYNEQFF. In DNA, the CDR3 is TGTGCCAGCAGCTTAGCGGGAGGGCCTTACAATGAGCAGTTCTTC.